Below, 20 T cell receptor beta chains from the same sample are listed, as sequenced in a study of glioma-infiltrating T cells. Amplification of TCR alpha and beta CDR3 regions from RNA used iRepertoire nested multiplex PCR. From the multiplex PCR reads, TCRdb called clonotypes with MiXCR, one entry per CDR3 protein. The sample consists of 300,000 to 400,000 distinct CDR3 sequences, roughly two fifths of them appearing once. Sequencing input: glioma tissue, nonneoplastic brain tissue, or PBMCs (not recorded which). All receptors come from a human donor with low-grade glioma or glioblastoma, undergoing nonglioma brain surgery, or in good health (not recorded which).

As to this clonotype: This may arise from a read error, as a much more abundant clone is one base away. This rearrangement joins TRBV20-1 to TRBJ2-1, with 11 bases lining up with TRBD2. In germline, CDR1 is DFQATT, CDR2 SNEGSKA (reference sequence). This CDR3 spans 16 amino acids. The CDR3 nucleotides read TGCAGTGCTAGAGACGGACCGGGACTAGCGGACAATGAGCAGGTCTTC. This encodes CSARDGPGLADNEQVF.

This clonotype came up many times. The chain couples TRBV28 to TRBJ2-1; weak D call: TRBD2 (6 bases). V gave up 6 bases and J gave up 7 bases, with 16 bases separating them. Germline lookup yields CDR1 MDHEN and CDR2 SYDVKM. The CDR3 has 14 amino acids. For the CDR3, the DNA is TGTGCCAGCAGGGCGGGATCTACCGTAAATGAGCAGTTCTTC. Translated, it gives CASRAGSTVNEQFF.

This clonotype occurred many times. The J gene is TRBJ2-1, the V gene TRBV6-5; TRBD2 agrees at 10 bases. The CDR3 has 15 amino acids. Trimming took 4 bases from V and 7 from J; bases not matched to a gene: 7. From germline, CDR1 is MNHEY and CDR2 SVGAGI. The CDR3, as DNA: TGTGCCAGCAGTTTCTCTAGCGGGAGCAGTAATGAGCAGTTCTTC. This codes for CASSFSSGSSNEQFF.

V gene TRBV6-9 combines with J gene TRBJ2-7, with TRBD1 matching over 7 bases. The CDR3 is 14 residues long. Germline assignment: CDR1 MNHGY and CDR2 SVAAGI. V shed 4 bases, J shed 3 bases, and the junction held 6 bases outside the gene matches. Here the CDR3 DNA reads TGTGCCAGCAGTTCAGACAGGGCAATCTACGAGCAGTACTTC. Amino acid sequence: CASSSDRAIYEQYF.

This clonotype was observed many times. In nucleotides, the CDR3 is TGCAGTGCTACGCAAGTCACAGATACGCAGTATTTT. It yields the protein CSATQVTDTQYF. The chain links TRBV20-1 to TRBJ2-3; D is unresolved. CDR3 length: 12 residues. Germline V CDR1 and CDR2: DFQATT, SNEGSKA (reference sequence). With 4 bases removed from V and 2 bases from J, the gap between germline ends came to 7 bases.

The V call is TRBV20-1, the J call TRBJ2-1; TRBD2 is a possible D gene (6 bases). This CDR3 is built from 10 residues. CDR1 and CDR2 from the germline V gene are DFQATT and SNEGSKA (reference sequence). Trimming removed 5 bases at V and 11 bases at J, with 10 bases between. As DNA, the CDR3 is TGCAGTGCTCCCGCGGGAAAGCAGTTCTTC. Translated, it gives CSAPAGKQFF.

This chain connects TRBV20-1 to TRBJ2-7, with 9 bases that match TRBD2. From germline, CDR1 is DFQATT and CDR2 SNEGSKA (reference sequence). V lost 3 bases to trimming and J lost 12 bases; unmatched junction nucleotides: 12. The CDR3 extends over 13 amino acids. In nucleotides, the CDR3 is TGCAGTGCTAGTGGTAGCGGGAGCTACGAGAGGTACTTC. Translation: CSASGSGSYERYF.

The chain's CDR3 is CASSSPLAGGSYNEQFF. The CDR3 bases are TGTGCCAGCAGTTCCCCCTTAGCGGGAGGGTCATACAATGAGCAGTTCTTC. V is TRBV28 and J is TRBJ2-1; TRBD2 matches 11 bases. The CDR3 has 17 amino acids. Trimming at V came to 4 bases and at J to 4 bases, leaving 9 bases not matched to a gene. The germline CDR1 and CDR2 sequences are MDHEN and SYDVKM.

This clonotype was counted a few times. The chain employs TRBV20-1 and TRBJ1-2, with D possibly matching TRBD1 (6 bases). This CDR3 contains 11 residues. In germline, CDR1 is DFQATT, CDR2 SNEGSKA (reference sequence). Trimming removed 4 bases at V and 8 bases at J, with 11 bases between. The CDR3 sequence is CSATGVAGYTF. The CDR3 nucleotides are TGCAGTGCTACAGGGGTGGCGGGCTACACCTTC.

V usage is TRBV7-9 and J usage is TRBJ2-5, with TRBD2 identical over 13 bases. The ends lost 3 bases at V and 5 bases at J; junction bases unmatched: 0. The CDR3 totals 14 residues. The germline CDR1 and CDR2 sequences are SEHNR and FQNEAQ (reference sequence). The CDR3 protein is CASSLTSGGETQYF. CDR3 bases: TGTGCCAGCAGCTTGACTAGCGGGGGGGAGACCCAGTACTTC.

This clonotype has a handful of counts. The CDR3 spells CAGSGGSSYNEQFF. In nucleotides, the CDR3 is TGTGCCGGTTCCGGAGGGAGTTCCTACAATGAGCAGTTCTTC. This sequence joins TRBV28 and TRBJ2-1, with a possible D match to TRBD2 (6 bases). V dropped 11 bases and J dropped 1 base, with 15 bases sitting between them. The CDR3 contains 14 residues. CDR1 and CDR2 from the germline V gene are MDHEN and SYDVKM.

This chain connects TRBV7-9 to TRBJ1-5; no clear D. This CDR3 region has 12 residues. Deletions cut 3 bases from V and 4 bases from J, with 4 bases between. Germline V gene data show CDR1 as SEHNR and CDR2 as FQNEAQ (reference sequence). The CDR3 sequence is CASSLYNQPQHF. The CDR3 DNA reads as TGTGCCAGCAGCTTGTATAATCAGCCCCAGCATTTT.

This clonotype was detected ten times or more. CDR3 DNA: TGTGCCAGCAGTTACTCGGGGACCTCCCCCCCAGAGACCCAGTACTTC. It encodes CASSYSGTSPPETQYF. The chain employs TRBV6-6 and TRBJ2-5; D could derive from TRBD1 or TRBD2 (5 bases each). Germline V gene data show CDR1 as MNHNY and CDR2 as SVGAGI (reference sequence). V shed 0 bases and J shed 4 bases, with 15 bases lying between them. CDR3 length: 16 amino acids.

Only a few counts were recorded for this clonotype. CDR3 sequence (DNA): TGTGCCAGCAGCCAAGATCTCGATCGGGCGACAGATACGCAGTATTTT. Amino acids: CASSQDLDRATDTQYF. This rearrangement joins TRBV14 to TRBJ2-3; D not certain. Per germline, CDR1 SGHDN and CDR2 FVKESK. Trimming cost V 0 bases and J 3 bases, with 13 bases left between them. This CDR3 is built from 16 residues.

The rearrangement joins TRBV27 to TRBJ2-4; D is ambiguous. Between the trimmed V and J ends, which lost 5 bases and 0 bases, there was a span of 17 bases. Germline values: CDR1 MNHEY, CDR2 SMNVEV (reference sequence). This CDR3 has 17 residues. Here the CDR3 reads CASSEAGTLVAKNIQYF. Written as DNA, the CDR3 is TGTGCCAGCAGTGAAGCAGGAACTCTTGTAGCCAAAAACATTCAGTACTTC.

This clonotype was seen a few times. V is TRBV28 and J is TRBJ2-4; 10 bases map to TRBD2. This CDR3 has 19 residues. Unmatched junction bases numbered 23, after V lost 6 bases and J lost 9 bases. The germline V gene has CDR1 MDHEN and CDR2 SYDVKM. CDR3 in amino acids: CASSPEFITSGRAGLIQYF. CDR3 nucleotides: TGTGCCAGCAGCCCCGAGTTTATTACCAGCGGGAGGGCCGGTCTCATTCAGTACTTC. Full variable domain (missing parts from reference TRBV28 and TRBJ2-4): DVKVTQSSRYLVKRTGEKVFLECVQDMDHENMFWYRQDPGLGLRLIYFSYDVKMKEKGDIPEGYSVSREKKERFSLILESASTNQTSMYLCASSPEFITSGRAGLIQYFGAGTRLSVL.

This clonotype was detected a few times. V and J are TRBV20-1 and TRBJ1-1; D may be TRBD1 (6 bases). V was pared by 0 bases and J by 0 bases, with 20 bases between. The germline CDR1 and CDR2 sequences are DFQATT and SNEGSKA (reference sequence). The CDR3 length is 18 residues. The CDR3 reads CSARDRSTGPPMNTEAFF. The CDR3 region has the DNA TGCAGTGCTAGAGATCGGTCGACAGGACCTCCTATGAACACTGAAGCTTTCTTT.

This clonotype was recorded once. This sequence joins TRBV6-2 or TRBV6-3 and TRBJ2-2; TRBD2 aligns across 9 bases. V lost 8 bases to trimming and J lost 1 base; unmatched junction nucleotides: 14. The CDR3 is 18 residues long. CDR1 and CDR2 from the germline V gene are MNHEY and SVGEGT. CDR3 DNA sequence: TGTGCCAGCGGCTACAGGGCCCTGACTAGCGGGAACACCGGGGAGCTGTTTTTT. Amino acids: CASGYRALTSGNTGELFF.

There are a few counts of this clonotype. This chain uses TRBV20-1 with TRBJ2-7; no firm D call. Germline values: CDR1 DFQATT, CDR2 SNEGSKA (reference sequence). This CDR3 is built from 16 residues. Trimming shortened V by 0 bases and J by 1 base, and 16 bases separated the two germline ends. The CDR3 coding sequence is TGCAGTGCTAGAGATCGTCTCCTTGGGGAATCCTACGAGCAGTACTTC. This gives the protein CSARDRLLGESYEQYF.

This clonotype was detected a few times. This sequence joins TRBV12-3 or TRBV12-4 and TRBJ2-4; possibly TRBD2 for D (5 bases). V lost 8 bases and J 0 bases, leaving 5 bases between the germline ends. The CDR3 runs to 12 residues. CDR3 nucleotide sequence: TGTGCCAGCGAGGGAGCCAAAAACATTCAGTACTTC. It is translated as CASEGAKNIQYF.